One and the same sample provided the 31 T cell receptor beta chains below, sequenced in a study of PD-1 blockade in classical Hodgkin lymphoma. The table came from immunoSEQ multiplex PCR; TCRdb's copy has only in-frame clones and leaves some out. The data hold approximately 36,000 clones, with 69% observed a single time. Every patient experienced relapse after autologous stem cell transplantation, and brentuximab vedotin exposure varied. The material sequenced was peripheral blood mononuclear cells (PBMCs), taken before the second cycle of nivolumab. The source of these receptors is a human donor with classical Hodgkin lymphoma.

The count of this clone is one. The chain employs TRBV5-1 and TRBJ2-3; tentative D call: TRBD1 (6 bases). The germline gives CDR1 SGHRS, CDR2 YFSETQ. Trimming pared 7 bases from V and 6 bases from J, leaving 18 bases between. The CDR3 length is 14 residues. The CDR3 sequence: CASGDTAGGDTQYF. Here the CDR3 DNA reads TGCGCCAGCGGGGACACGGCCGGCGGGGATACGCAGTATTTT.

CDR3 region: CASSFGRGRAEAFF. The CDR3 DNA reads as TGTGCCAGCAGCTTCGGGCGGGGGCGAGCTGAAGCTTTCTTT. The chain carries TRBV6-1 and TRBJ1-1; tentative D call: TRBD1 (6 bases). This CDR3 contains 14 residues. Trimming stripped 6 bases from V and 6 bases from J, with 17 bases between. CDR1 is MNHNS, CDR2 SASEGT, per germline.

This sequence joins TRBV29-1 and TRBJ2-7; D not resolved. Between the trimmed V and J ends, which lost 1 base and 6 bases, there was a span of 7 bases. The germline gives CDR1 SQVTM, CDR2 ANQGSEA. The CDR3 totals 11 residues. This chain's CDR3 is CSVEVSGEQYF. The CDR3 nucleotides read TGCAGCGTTGAAGTTTCTGGCGAGCAGTACTTC.

The V and J genes are TRBV4-3 and TRBJ2-1, with 8 bases aligning to TRBD2. Germline-derived CDR1 and CDR2 are LGHNA and YSLEER. V was pared by 0 bases and J by 9 bases, with 4 bases of the junction left unmatched. There are 14 residues in the CDR3. The CDR3 spells CASSQDGLAGEQFF. Written as DNA, the CDR3 is TGCGCCAGCAGCCAAGACGGCCTAGCGGGTGAGCAGTTCTTC.

The rearrangement links TRBV28 to TRBJ2-1; D possibly uses TRBD1 or TRBD2 (6 bases each). Germline V gene sequence: CDR1 MDHEN, CDR2 SYDVKM. The CDR3 is made up of 13 amino acids. The V gene lost 2 bases and the J gene lost 8 bases, with 10 bases spanning the gap. CDR3 in amino acids: CASSLPGADEQFF. DNA for the CDR3: TGTGCCAGCAGTTTACCGGGGGCCGATGAGCAGTTCTTC.

The V gene is TRBV5-1, the J gene TRBJ1-2, with 7 bases aligning to TRBD1. The ends lost 0 bases at V and 6 bases at J; junction bases unmatched: 2. The CDR3 contains 13 residues. The V gene's germline CDR1 is SGHRS and CDR2 YFSETQ. CDR3 nucleotide sequence: TGCGCCAGCAGCTTGGGGGGGACAGATGGCTACACCTTC. The encoded protein is CASSLGGTDGYTF. Based on the CDR3 plus reference TRBV5-1 and TRBJ1-2, the full variable domain is KAGVTQTPRYLIKTRGQQVTLSCSPISGHRSVSWYQQTPGQGLQFLFEYFSETQRNKGNFPGRFSGRQFSNSRSEMNVSTLELGDSALYLCASSLGGTDGYTFGSGTRLTVV.

This clone was picked up one time. V and J are TRBV29-1 and TRBJ2-5; 9 bases are a match to TRBD1. Germline values: CDR1 SQVTM, CDR2 ANQGSEA. V was clipped by 6 bases and J by 5 bases; unmatched bases: 13. The CDR3 covers 15 residues. Written as DNA, the CDR3 is TGCAGCGTAGTCCCCATGACAGGGGGTCAGGAGACCCAGTACTTC. Translated, it gives CSVVPMTGGQETQYF.

The chain couples TRBV29-1 to TRBJ2-3; 8 bases map to TRBD1. CDR3 size: 13 residues. CDR1 SQVTM and CDR2 ANQGSEA come from the germline V gene. V trimming: 4 bases; J trimming: 5 bases; junction bases outside the gene matches: 5. As DNA, the CDR3 is TGCAGCGTTGGAGGACAGGGCAGAGATACGCAGTATTTT. Translation gives CSVGGQGRDTQYF.

The rearrangement joins TRBV9 to TRBJ1-6, with 7 bases identical to TRBD1. The CDR3 is 15 amino acids. V lost 6 bases and J lost 4; bases outside the gene matches: 7. CDR1 is SGDLS and CDR2 is YYNGEE in the germline V gene. CDR3 nucleotides: TGTGCCAGCACCAGTGGGACAGTTTATAATTCACCCCTCCACTTT. It is translated as CASTSGTVYNSPLHF.

The table lists this clone with a count of one. This chain uses TRBV28 with TRBJ2-7; 8 bases are a match to TRBD1. The CDR3 extends over 16 amino acids. V was pared by 6 bases and J by 5 bases, with 15 bases of the junction left unmatched. CDR1 and CDR2 from the germline V gene are MDHEN and SYDVKM. The CDR3 nucleotides are TGTGCCAGCAGCCGTGACAGGGGAAGAACTACTAACGAGCAGTACTTC. It yields the protein CASSRDRGRTTNEQYF.

This rearrangement joins TRBV4-2 to TRBJ1-2; 10 bases agree with TRBD1. Germline CDR1 reads LGHNA; CDR2 reads YNFKEQ. The V gene end was trimmed by 1 base and the J gene end by 5 bases; junction bases not matched to a gene: 7. The CDR3 spans 16 residues. CDR3 loop: CASSQAGGQGFYGYTF. The CDR3 nucleotides read TGTGCCAGCAGCCAAGCTGGGGGACAGGGGTTTTATGGCTACACCTTC.

This clone is judged medium-sized (0.01 to 0.1%). The chain carries TRBV21-1 and TRBJ1-5; the table's D call, TRBD1, has no DNA check behind it. TRBV21-1 is designated a pseudogene. This CDR3 region has 16 residues. CDR3 sequence reads: CASSIQQGARDQPQHF. In nucleotides, the CDR3 is TGTGCCAGCAGCATCCAACAGGGGGCTCGGGATCAGCCCCAGCATTTT.

The V and J genes are TRBV4-3 and TRBJ1-2; unclear D gene. V dropped 0 bases and J dropped 4 bases, with 12 bases sitting between them. Germline lookup yields CDR1 LGHNA and CDR2 YSLEER. The CDR3 loop spans 15 amino acids. The CDR3 region has the DNA TGCGCCAGCAGCCAAGATCCCCAACCAGTCTATGGCTACACCTTC. The encoded protein is CASSQDPQPVYGYTF.

The V gene is TRBV11-2, the J gene TRBJ2-2; no firm D call. Germline loops: CDR1 SGHAT, CDR2 FQNNGV. Trimming removed 3 bases at V and 4 bases at J, with 9 bases between. CDR3 length: 14 residues. This chain's CDR3 is CASSFPRPTGELFF. In DNA form, the CDR3 reads TGTGCCAGCAGCTTTCCTAGGCCCACCGGGGAGCTGTTTTTT.

This chain links TRBV9 with TRBJ2-3; a possible D gene is TRBD2 (5 bases). V lost 0 bases and J lost 5, with 7 bases in between. This CDR3 region has 13 residues. Germline V gene data show CDR1 as SGDLS and CDR2 as YYNGEE. The CDR3 nucleotides are TGTGCCAGCAGCGTAGACGGGAAAGATACGCAGTATTTT. It specifies CASSVDGKDTQYF.

The J gene is TRBJ2-7, the V gene TRBV5-5; D possibly corresponds to TRBD2 (6 bases). The CDR3 is 15 amino acids. Trimming left V 2 bases short and J 3 bases short, with 15 bases between. CDR1 is SGHKS and CDR2 is YYEKEE in the germline V gene (reference sequence). Here the CDR3 DNA reads TGTGCCAGCAGCTTTCGGCGGCTAGCGAGCTACGAGCAGTACTTC. It codes for CASSFRRLASYEQYF.

The chain links TRBV7-2 to TRBJ2-7; no clear D. Germline V lookup: CDR1 SGHTA, CDR2 FQGNSA. Trimming pared 1 base from V and 3 bases from J, leaving 13 bases between. This CDR3 comprises 15 residues. The CDR3: CASSLDPGPGYEQYF. The CDR3 DNA reads TGTGCCAGCAGCTTAGACCCCGGGCCCGGCTACGAGCAGTACTTC. The complete variable domain, with remaining parts taken from reference TRBV7-2 and TRBJ2-7, reads GAGVSQSPSNKVTEKGKDVELRCDPISGHTALYWYRQSLGQGLEFLIYFQGNSAPDKSGLPSDRFSAERTGGSVSTLTIQRTQQEDSAVYLCASSLDPGPGYEQYFGPGTRLTVT.

The chain recombines TRBV7-6 with TRBJ2-5; 9 bases fit TRBD2. The J call may be mistaken, given a closer DNA end match to TRBJ2-7. Looked up from germline, CDR1 is SGHVS and CDR2 is FNYEAQ. The length of the CDR3 is 16 residues. In DNA form, the CDR3 reads TGTGCCAGCAGCTTATACCCTAGCGGGAAAAGGTACGAGCAGTACTTC. Amino acids: CASSLYPSGKRYEQYF.

The chain has TRBV28 and TRBJ2-7, with TRBD2 identical over 10 bases. CDR3 length: 12 amino acids. Germline-derived CDR1 and CDR2 are MDHEN and SYDVKM. The chain's CDR3 is CVVSGRTYEQYF. CDR3 nucleotide sequence: TGTGTTGTTAGCGGGAGGACCTACGAGCAGTACTTC.

The genes are TRBV9 and TRBJ2-6; D call uncertain. Trimming shortened V by 4 bases and J by 1 base, and 9 bases separated the two germline ends. This CDR3 is built from 15 residues. Germline loops: CDR1 SGDLS, CDR2 YYNGEE. The CDR3 DNA follows: TGTGCCAGCAGCAAAAGTCCTTCTGGGGCCAACGTCCTGACTTTC. It codes for CASSKSPSGANVLTF.

The chain recombines TRBV5-1 with TRBJ2-7, with D tentatively TRBD1 (6 bases). V dropped 4 bases and J dropped 3 bases, with 11 bases sitting between them. The CDR3 contains 13 residues. CDR1 and CDR2 (germline): SGHRS, YFSETQ. The CDR3 bases are TGCGCCAGCAGCCCGCCGGACAGCTACGAGCAGTACTTC. Translated: CASSPPDSYEQYF. The full variable domain, its missing parts supplied by reference TRBV5-1 and TRBJ2-7, is KAGVTQTPRYLIKTRGQQVTLSCSPISGHRSVSWYQQTPGQGLQFLFEYFSETQRNKGNFPGRFSGRQFSNSRSEMNVSTLELGDSALYLCASSPPDSYEQYFGPGTRLTVT.

This chain joins TRBV5-6 and TRBJ2-7; TRBD1 matches 9 bases. CDR3 length equals 15 residues. The germline CDR1 and CDR2 sequences are SGHDT and YYEEEE. The V gene end was trimmed by 4 bases and the J gene end by 3 bases; junction bases not matched to a gene: 8. CDR3 sequence (DNA): TGTGCCAGCAGCCAGACCGGGACAGGGTTCTACGAGCAGTACTTC. It translates to CASSQTGTGFYEQYF.

V usage is TRBV4-2 and J usage is TRBJ1-1; D gene uncertain. Trimming removed 4 bases at V and 3 bases at J, with 9 bases between. The length of the CDR3 is 13 residues. CDR1 and CDR2 (germline): LGHNA, YNFKEQ. This chain's CDR3 is CASSLQADTEAFF. DNA of the CDR3: TGTGCCAGCAGCCTTCAGGCCGACACTGAAGCTTTCTTT.

The chain's CDR3 is CASIFRSGQSYEQYF. The CDR3 nucleotides are TGTGCCAGTATATTTCGGTCGGGACAGAGCTACGAGCAGTACTTC. The chain joins TRBV19 to TRBJ2-7; 7 bases agree with TRBD1. Trimming took 7 bases from V and 3 from J; bases not matched to a gene: 12. CDR3 length equals 15 residues. Germline loops: CDR1 LNHDA, CDR2 SQIVND (reference sequence).

V is TRBV25-1 and J is TRBJ2-3; no clear D. In germline, CDR1 is MGHDK, CDR2 SYGVNS. V shed 4 bases and J shed 4 bases, with 6 bases lying between them. CDR3 length: 12 amino acids. CDR3 DNA: TGTGCCAGCAGTGGTTACTCAGATACGCAGTATTTT. Translating gives CASSGYSDTQYF.

The chain combines TRBV28 with TRBJ2-7; no reliable D call. Trimming shortened V by 1 base and J by 1 base, and 8 bases separated the two germline ends. Germline loops: CDR1 MDHEN, CDR2 SYDVKM. The CDR3 is made up of 14 amino acids. The CDR3 here is CASSLFMGSYEQYF. The DNA for the CDR3 is TGTGCCAGCAGTTTATTTATGGGTTCCTACGAGCAGTACTTC.

This clone came up a few times. The J gene is TRBJ1-4, the V gene TRBV29-1; D ambiguous. Trimming cost V 2 bases and J 2 bases, with 9 bases left between them. The CDR3 loop spans 14 amino acids. CDR1 is SQVTM and CDR2 is ANQGSEA in the germline V gene. This CDR3 is CSVEFGSTNEKLFF. The CDR3 DNA reads TGCAGCGTTGAATTTGGGTCTACTAATGAAAAACTGTTTTTT.

The chain recombines TRBV19 with TRBJ1-6; 9 bases are shared with TRBD1. The V and J ends lost 9 bases and 6 bases, in that order; junction bases with no gene match: 9. The CDR3 runs to 15 residues. Looked up from germline, CDR1 is LNHDA and CDR2 is SQIVND (reference sequence). This CDR3 is CASRTGDYPNSPLHF. The CDR3 nucleotides are TGTGCCAGCCGGACAGGGGACTACCCTAATTCACCCCTCCACTTT.

The gene calls are TRBV28 and TRBJ2-1; possibly TRBD2 for D (5 bases). Germline V gives CDR1 MDHEN, CDR2 SYDVKM. Trimming shortened V by 6 bases and J by 6 bases, and 9 bases separated the two germline ends. The CDR3 extends over 12 amino acids. CDR3 protein: CASSPGSNEQFF. CDR3 sequence (DNA): TGTGCCAGCAGCCCGGGGAGCAATGAGCAGTTCTTC.

This clone is medium-sized in the sample. V and J are TRBV15 and TRBJ1-5; D remains ambiguous. The V and J ends lost 3 bases and 3 bases respectively, with 12 bases between them. Germline V gives CDR1 LNHNV, CDR2 YYDKDF (reference sequence). The CDR3 totals 15 residues. Here the CDR3 DNA reads TGTGCCACCAGCAGCCTCGGACGGGTCAATCAGCCCCAGCATTTT. Protein: CATSSLGRVNQPQHF. Full variable domain (outside the CDR3, taken from reference TRBV15 and TRBJ1-5): DAMVIQNPRYQVTQFGKPVTLSCSQTLNHNVMYWYQQKSSQAPKLLFHYYDKDFNNEADTPDNFQSRRPNTSFCFLDIRSPGLGDTAMYLCATSSLGRVNQPQHFGDGTRLSIL.

This chain links TRBV7-2 with TRBJ2-7; D gene unclear. The germline CDR1 and CDR2 sequences are SGHTA and FQGNSA. Trimming removed 5 bases from V and 4 bases from J, with 18 bases in between. The CDR3 length is 15 residues. The CDR3 sequence: CASSPPLSPRYEQYF. The DNA for the CDR3 is TGTGCCAGCAGCCCCCCTCTGTCTCCAAGGTACGAGCAGTACTTC.